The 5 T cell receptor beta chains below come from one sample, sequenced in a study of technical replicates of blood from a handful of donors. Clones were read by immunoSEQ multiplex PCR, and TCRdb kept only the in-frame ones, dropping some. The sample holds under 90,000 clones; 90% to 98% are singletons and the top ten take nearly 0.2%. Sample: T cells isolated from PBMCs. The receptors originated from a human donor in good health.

CDR3 protein: CASSLRLAGGPGEEQFF. CDR3 nucleotides: TGCGCCAGCAGCCTTAGACTAGCGGGGGGTCCTGGGGAGGAGCAGTTCTTC. The chain has TRBV4-1 and TRBJ2-1; TRBD2 matches 13 bases. CDR1 and CDR2 from the germline V gene are MGHRA and YSYEKL. The V segment lost 4 bases and the J segment 10 bases; nucleotides outside the gene matches: 13. The CDR3 runs to 17 residues.

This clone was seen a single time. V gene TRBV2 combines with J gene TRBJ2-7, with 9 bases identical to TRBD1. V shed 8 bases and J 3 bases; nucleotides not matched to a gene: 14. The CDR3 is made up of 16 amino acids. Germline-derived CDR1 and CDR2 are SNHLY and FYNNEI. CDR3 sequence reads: CASGPLQTGGIYEQYF. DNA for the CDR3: TGTGCCAGCGGCCCGCTTCAGACAGGGGGGATCTACGAGCAGTACTTC.

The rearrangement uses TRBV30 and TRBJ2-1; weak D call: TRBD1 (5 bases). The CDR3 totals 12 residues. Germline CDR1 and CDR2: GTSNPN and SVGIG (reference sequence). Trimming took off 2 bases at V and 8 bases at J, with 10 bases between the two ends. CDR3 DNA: TGTGCCTGGAGTCCGTTGGGGCATGAGCAGTTCTTC. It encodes CAWSPLGHEQFF.

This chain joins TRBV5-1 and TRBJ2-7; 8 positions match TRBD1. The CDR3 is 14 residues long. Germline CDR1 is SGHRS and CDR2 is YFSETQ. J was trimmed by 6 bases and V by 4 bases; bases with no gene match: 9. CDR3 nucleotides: TGCGCCAGCAGCCCAGACAGGGGACGTCGCGAGCAGTACTTC. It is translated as CASSPDRGRREQYF.

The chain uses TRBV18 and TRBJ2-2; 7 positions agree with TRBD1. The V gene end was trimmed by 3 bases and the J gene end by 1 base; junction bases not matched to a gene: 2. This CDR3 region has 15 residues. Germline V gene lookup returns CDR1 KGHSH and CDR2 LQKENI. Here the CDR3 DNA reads TGTGCCAGCTCACCCGGGACAGAGAACACCGGGGAGCTGTTTTTT. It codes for CASSPGTENTGELFF.